The 27 T cell receptor beta chains reported below all come from one sample, sequenced in a study of T-cell memory formation after mild COVID-19. TCRdb called the 5' RACE reads again in MiXCR, with one record for every CDR3 protein. Counted here are some 330,000 distinct CDR3 sequences, approximately 21% occurring once; the ten biggest clones make up 9.5% to 15%. The sequenced material came from PBMCs or a T cell subset sorted from them (not recorded which). Every receptor here comes from an adult woman who had mild COVID-19 (a few samples of this study predate the infection). Cell type and time point are not known.

The rearrangement uses TRBV18 and TRBJ2-7, with D possibly TRBD2 on 6 matching bases. V was cut by 3 bases and J by 2 bases, with 11 bases left in between. Germline assignment: CDR1 KGHSH and CDR2 LQKENI. CDR3 length equals 14 residues. For the CDR3, the DNA is TGTGCCAGCTCACCGGCGGGACCCGCCTACGAGCAGTACTTC. Encoded protein: CASSPAGPAYEQYF.

This chain connects TRBV6-5 to TRBJ1-2; no reliable D call. The CDR3 contains 13 residues. Germline CDR1 and CDR2: MNHEY and SVGAGI. The germline V and J ends were trimmed by 2 bases and 7 bases, with 11 bases remaining between them. CDR3 bases: TGTGCCAGCAGTTACGTTATAGGAGGTGGCTACACCTTC. This encodes CASSYVIGGGYTF.

The rearrangement links TRBV7-3 to TRBJ2-3, with a tentative D call TRBD1 (5 bases). The length of the CDR3 is 13 residues. CDR1 is SGHTA and CDR2 is FQGTGA in the germline V gene. Trimming stripped 5 bases from V and 2 bases from J, with 8 bases between. CDR3 sequence: CASSLDTTDTQYF. CDR3 nucleotides: TGTGCCAGCAGCCTGGACACCACAGATACGCAGTATTTT.

The V gene is TRBV4-2, the J gene TRBJ2-3; 8 bases align to TRBD2. The CDR3 length is 18 residues. Trimming removed 0 bases from V and 6 bases from J; junction bases left unmatched: 14. Germline CDR1 and CDR2: LGHNA and YNFKEQ. The CDR3 reads CASSQDRRRGASVDTQYF. CDR3 sequence (DNA): TGTGCCAGCAGCCAAGATCGTAGGCGGGGGGCCTCCGTGGATACGCAGTATTTT.

The rearrangement joins TRBV19 to TRBJ2-4; D could derive from TRBD1 or TRBD2 (5 bases each). The CDR3 runs to 11 residues. V shed 9 bases and J shed 9 bases, with 12 bases lying between them. Per the germline V gene, CDR1 is LNHDA and CDR2 is SQIVND (reference sequence). The CDR3 DNA is TGTGCCAGAGATAAGGGGAGCATTCAGTACTTC. This sequence encodes CARDKGSIQYF.

The chain couples TRBV20-1 to TRBJ1-2; the D gene is possibly TRBD1 (6 bases). The CDR3 covers 12 residues. Per the germline V gene, CDR1 is DFQATT and CDR2 is SNEGSKA (reference sequence). Trimming cost V 3 bases and J 10 bases, with 15 bases left between them. The CDR3 DNA is TGCAGTGCTAGTAAGGCAGGGGTTGCCTACACCTTC. Translating it yields CSASKAGVAYTF.

In its sample, this clonotype was seen a few times. This chain links TRBV11-2 with TRBJ2-1; no clear D gene. CDR3 length: 14 amino acids. Looked up from germline, CDR1 is SGHAT and CDR2 is FQNNGV. Between the trimmed V and J ends, which lost 5 bases and 4 bases, there was a span of 12 bases. CDR3: CASSALTGYNEQFF. The CDR3 bases are TGTGCCAGCAGCGCGTTGACCGGATACAATGAGCAGTTCTTC. Full variable domain (rest looked up from reference TRBV11-2 and TRBJ2-1): EAGVAQSPRYKIIEKRQSVAFWCNPISGHATLYWYQQILGQGPKLLIQFQNNGVVDDSQLPKDRFSAERLKGVDSTLKIQPAKLEDSAVYLCASSALTGYNEQFFGPGTRLTVL.

The genes are TRBV10-3 and TRBJ2-1; 7 bases agree with TRBD2. From germline, CDR1 is ENHRY and CDR2 SYGVKD. The CDR3 spans 15 residues. The ends lost 4 bases at V and 5 bases at J; junction bases unmatched: 8. The CDR3 sequence is CAISGWEGIHNEQFF. The DNA of the CDR3 is TGTGCCATCAGTGGGTGGGAGGGAATCCACAATGAGCAGTTCTTC.

Here the CDR3 DNA reads TGTGCCAGCAGTTTATCGAGCGGCGAGCAGTACTTC. Encoded protein: CASSLSSGEQYF. The rearrangement joins TRBV27 to TRBJ2-7, with D possibly matching TRBD2 (5 bases). The V gene lost 0 bases and the J gene lost 6 bases, with 6 bases spanning the gap. This CDR3 spans 12 amino acids. Germline V gene sequence: CDR1 MNHEY, CDR2 SMNVEV (reference sequence).

This clonotype was recorded a few times. The chain joins TRBV6-2 or TRBV6-3 to TRBJ2-2; TRBD1 agrees at 11 bases. The V gene end was trimmed by 6 bases and the J gene end by 3 bases; junction bases not matched to a gene: 9. The CDR3 length is 17 residues. Germline V gene sequence: CDR1 MNHEY, CDR2 SVGEGT. The CDR3 sequence: CASRTPDRGRDTGELFF. For the CDR3, the DNA is TGTGCCAGCAGAACCCCGGACAGGGGGCGCGACACCGGGGAGCTGTTTTTT.

This clonotype was observed many times. The rearrangement links TRBV18 to TRBJ2-7; TRBD1 matches 10 bases. The V and J ends lost 4 bases and 3 bases, in that order; junction bases with no gene match: 6. This CDR3 region has 15 residues. The germline V gene encodes CDR1 KGHSH and CDR2 LQKENI. The CDR3 sequence is CASSRPGQGSYEQYF. As DNA, the CDR3 is TGTGCCAGCTCACGGCCGGGACAGGGGAGCTACGAGCAGTACTTC.

This clonotype turned up a few times. The chain employs TRBV11-1 and TRBJ2-7; unclear D gene. The V gene's germline CDR1 is SGHAT and CDR2 FQDESV (reference sequence). V was pared by 5 bases and J by 3 bases, with 17 bases between. CDR3 length: 15 amino acids. The CDR3 is CASSVGGRILYEQYF. The CDR3 DNA reads TGTGCCAGCAGCGTAGGTGGGCGGATCCTCTACGAGCAGTACTTC.

This clonotype was observed many times. V usage is TRBV24-1 and J usage is TRBJ2-2; 7 nucleotides line up with TRBD1. The CDR3 runs 17 residues. CDR1 is KGHDR, CDR2 SFDVKD, per germline. V was pared by 4 bases and J by 4 bases, with 11 bases of the junction left unmatched. CDR3 amino acids: CATSDRQGISTTGELFF. CDR3 sequence (DNA): TGTGCCACCAGTGACCGACAGGGTATCTCGACCACCGGGGAGCTGTTTTTT.

The gene calls are TRBV12-3 or TRBV12-4 and TRBJ2-7; D possibly corresponds to TRBD1 (5 bases). The CDR3 is 13 amino acids. Deletions cut 4 bases from V and 6 bases from J, with 13 bases between. The chain's CDR3 is CASSSRALGEQYV. In DNA form, the CDR3 reads TGTGCCAGCAGTTCCAGGGCATTGGGCGAGCAGTACGTC.

The V call is TRBV7-8, the J call TRBJ1-2, with TRBD1 identical over 8 bases. Germline V CDR1 and CDR2: SGHVS, FQNEAQ. J was trimmed by 0 bases and V by 3 bases; bases with no gene match: 3. CDR3 size: 15 residues. CDR3 DNA: TGTGCCAGCAGCTTGGACAGGGTTACTAACTATGGCTACACCTTC. Amino acid sequence: CASSLDRVTNYGYTF.

CDR3 DNA: TGTGCCAGCAGCGTAGCGGCTAGCGGATCTTCTGGGGCCAACGTCCTGACTTTC. It translates to CASSVAASGSSGANVLTF. The chain combines TRBV9 with TRBJ2-6, with 7 bases aligning to TRBD2. V was pared by 0 bases and J by 1 base, with 7 bases of the junction left unmatched. This CDR3 is 18 amino acids long. Germline V lookup: CDR1 SGDLS, CDR2 YYNGEE.

This clonotype was seen a few times. This chain connects TRBV6-5 to TRBJ1-1; D gene unclear. The CDR3 totals 11 residues. Germline-derived CDR1 and CDR2 are MNHEY and SVGAGI. V dropped 8 bases and J dropped 4 bases, with 8 bases sitting between them. CDR3 nucleotides: TGTGCCAGCGTGCTGGGCACTGAAGCTTTCTTT. Translation gives CASVLGTEAFF.

This chain connects TRBV6-5 to TRBJ1-5; D ambiguous. CDR1 and CDR2 (germline): MNHEY, SVGAGI. The CDR3 is 15 residues long. Trimming left V 3 bases short and J 6 bases short, with 15 bases between. The CDR3 DNA reads as TGTGCCAGCAGTTATAGCGGGGAAGGATCTCAGCCCCAGCATTTT. Residues: CASSYSGEGSQPQHF.

This clonotype was detected only a few times. J is TRBJ2-3 and V is TRBV20-1, with D hard to call. Germline V lookup: CDR1 DFQATT, CDR2 SNEGSKA (reference sequence). The CDR3 length is 15 residues. The germline V and J ends were trimmed by 3 bases and 2 bases, with 15 bases remaining between them. The CDR3 is CSARVGSGITDTQYF. The CDR3 nucleotides are TGCAGTGCTAGGGTGGGGTCTGGGATCACAGATACGCAGTATTTT.

The chain uses TRBV27 and TRBJ2-7, with 7 bases matching TRBD2. V gave up 4 bases and J gave up 3 bases; unmatched junction bases: 6. In germline, CDR1 is MNHEY, CDR2 SMNVEV (reference sequence). The CDR3 loop spans 14 amino acids. The CDR3 region is CASSWASGDYEQYF. The CDR3 DNA sequence: TGTGCCAGCAGTTGGGCTAGCGGAGACTACGAGCAGTACTTC.

The rearrangement uses TRBV2 and TRBJ2-3; 9 positions match TRBD2. The CDR3 runs 15 residues. The junction had 4 bases not matched to a gene; V was cut back by 4 bases and J by 2 bases. CDR1 and CDR2 from the germline V gene are SNHLY and FYNNEI. The CDR3 nucleotides are TGTGCCAGCAGTGGTCTAGCGGGGAACACAGATACGCAGTATTTT. Protein sequence: CASSGLAGNTDTQYF.

The chain combines TRBV4-2 with TRBJ1-2; no reliable D call. Per the germline V gene, CDR1 is LGHNA and CDR2 is YNFKEQ. V was cut by 0 bases and J by 2 bases, with 10 bases left in between. This CDR3 has 15 amino acids. CDR3 DNA sequence: TGTGCCAGCAGCCAAGAAGGGAGGAACAACTATGGCTACACCTTC. It yields the protein CASSQEGRNNYGYTF.

In this sample, this clonotype turned up a few times. The chain combines TRBV12-3 or TRBV12-4 with TRBJ1-5; D gene ambiguous. Trimming removed 0 bases at V and 5 bases at J, with 8 bases between. The length of the CDR3 is 14 residues. The CDR3 bases are TGTGCCAGCAGTTTAGCGGGGATCTATCAGCCCCAGCATTTT. This encodes CASSLAGIYQPQHF.

This clonotype was observed a handful of times. The CDR3 nucleotides are TGTGCCAGCAGCCAAGGCCTATTGGCTATACGGGAGACCCAGTACTTC. Translated, it gives CASSQGLLAIRETQYF. This chain connects TRBV3-1 to TRBJ2-5, with D unclear. Germline V lookup: CDR1 LGHDT, CDR2 YNNKEL (reference sequence). The CDR3 is 16 residues long. Deletions cut 1 base from V and 5 bases from J, with 17 bases between.

This clonotype was detected a few times. The V call is TRBV5-1, the J call TRBJ1-2; the D gene is possibly TRBD1 (5 bases). The CDR3 is 13 amino acids. The germline V gene encodes CDR1 SGHRS and CDR2 YFSETQ. Trimming shortened V by 4 bases and J by 5 bases, and 12 bases separated the two germline ends. The CDR3 DNA reads TGCGCCAGCAGCCCAACGACAGAGTATGGCTACACCTTC. Translating it yields CASSPTTEYGYTF.

This clonotype was counted between two and nine times. This chain joins TRBV5-1 and TRBJ1-1; 7 nucleotides match TRBD1. Trimming took 0 bases from V and 4 from J; bases not matched to a gene: 3. CDR3 size: 14 residues. Germline values: CDR1 SGHRS, CDR2 YFSETQ. Written as DNA, the CDR3 is TGCGCCAGCAGCTTGGGACAGGGACCCACTGAAGCTTTCTTT. It specifies CASSLGQGPTEAFF.

Written as DNA, the CDR3 is TGCGCCAGCAGCGAAGGGGGAGCAGGTACCACTGAAGCTTTCTTT. Amino acid sequence: CASSEGGAGTTEAFF. V is TRBV5-1 and J is TRBJ1-1; a possible D gene is TRBD1 (6 bases). V was trimmed by 4 bases and J by 4 bases, leaving 17 bases between them. This CDR3 is 15 amino acids long. The germline gives CDR1 SGHRS, CDR2 YFSETQ.